The sequence of this TCR beta chain was determined in a study of OX40 agonist ivuxolimab in advanced cancers. This CDR3 region has 14 residues. Unmatched junction bases numbered 6, after V lost 8 bases and J lost 4 bases. Germline CDR1 is SEHNR and CDR2 is FQNEAQ (reference sequence). Findings of the study overall: Patients who responded partially at 0.1-3.0 mg/kg showed clonal expansion ranking among the lowest.

Assay: immunoSEQ multiplex PCR; the TCRdb copy retains only in-frame clones and omits some. The table shows 25,000 to 35,000 clones, with 84% occurring only once. Regarding this clone: Its target is not known.

The material sequenced was CD4+ or CD8+ T cells sorted from blood, taken in a trial of the OX40 agonist ivuxolimab. This rearrangement joins TRBV7-9 to TRBJ1-2, with 11 bases fitting TRBD1. The source is an adult with an advanced solid tumor such as melanoma, head and neck, liver or kidney cancer. The CDR3 spells CASFGTGGVYGYTF. In DNA form, the CDR3 reads TGTGCCAGCTTTGGGACAGGGGGAGTCTATGGCTACACCTTC.